These 2 T cell receptor beta chains share one sample of origin, sequenced in a study of shared clonotypes between healthy human individuals. The repertoire was sequenced with immunoSEQ multiplex PCR; TCRdb's copy has only in-frame clones and lacks some. The data contain about 2 million clones, about 95% of them singletons. CD8 cells classed as naive were CD45RO-negative and positively selected for CCR7, excluding terminally differentiated effector memory CD45RA+ cells. The sequencing input was naive CD8+ T cells sorted from blood. These receptors were obtained from a man between 18 and 35 years old in good health.

Concerning this clone: This sample includes further DNA sequences coding for the same CDR3. This chain uses TRBV6-5 with TRBJ1-3, with D tentatively TRBD1 (5 bases). Trimming stripped 2 bases from V and 4 bases from J, with 9 bases between. The V gene's germline CDR1 is MNHEY and CDR2 SVGAGI. CDR3 length: 14 amino acids. Here the CDR3 reads CASSYAGPGNTIYF. CDR3 sequence (DNA): TGTGCCAGCAGTTACGCGGGACCGGGAAACACCATATATTTT.

The gene calls are TRBV30 and TRBJ2-1, with D perhaps TRBD2 (6 bases). Germline V gene data show CDR1 as GTSNPN and CDR2 as SVGIG (reference sequence). The CDR3 covers 11 residues. V was cut by 6 bases and J by 10 bases, with 13 bases left in between. This chain's CDR3 is CACLGGVEQFF. In DNA, the CDR3 is TGTGCCTGTCTGGGAGGCGTGGAGCAGTTCTTC.